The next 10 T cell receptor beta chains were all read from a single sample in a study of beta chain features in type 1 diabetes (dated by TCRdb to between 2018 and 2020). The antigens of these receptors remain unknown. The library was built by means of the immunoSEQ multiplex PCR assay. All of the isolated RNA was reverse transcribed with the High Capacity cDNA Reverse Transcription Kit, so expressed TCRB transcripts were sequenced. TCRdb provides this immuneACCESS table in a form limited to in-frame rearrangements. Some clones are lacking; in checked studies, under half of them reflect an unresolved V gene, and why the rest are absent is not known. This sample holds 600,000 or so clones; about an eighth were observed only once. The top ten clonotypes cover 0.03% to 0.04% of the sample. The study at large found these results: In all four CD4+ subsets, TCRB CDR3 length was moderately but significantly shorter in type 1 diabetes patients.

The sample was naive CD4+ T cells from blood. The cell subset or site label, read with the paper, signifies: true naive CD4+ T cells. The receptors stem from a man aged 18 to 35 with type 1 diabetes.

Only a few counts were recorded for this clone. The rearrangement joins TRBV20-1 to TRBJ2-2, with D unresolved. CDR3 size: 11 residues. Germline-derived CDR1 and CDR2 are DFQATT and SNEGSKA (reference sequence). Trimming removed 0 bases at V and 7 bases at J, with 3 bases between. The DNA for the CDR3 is TGCAGTGCTAGAGATCTCGGGGAGCTGTTTTTT. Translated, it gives CSARDLGELFF.

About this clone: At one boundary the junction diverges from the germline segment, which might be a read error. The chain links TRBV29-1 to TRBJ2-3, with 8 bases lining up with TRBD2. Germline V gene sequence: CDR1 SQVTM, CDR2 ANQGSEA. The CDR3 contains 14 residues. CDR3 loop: CSVQEREKADTQYF. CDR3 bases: TGCAGCGTTCAAGAGCGGGAGAAGGCAGATACGCAGTATTTT.

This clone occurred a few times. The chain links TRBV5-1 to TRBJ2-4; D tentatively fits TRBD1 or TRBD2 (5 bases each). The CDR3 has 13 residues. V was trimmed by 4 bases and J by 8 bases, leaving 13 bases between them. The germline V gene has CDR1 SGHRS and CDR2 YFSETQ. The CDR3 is CASSLRDADIQYF. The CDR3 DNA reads TGCGCCAGCAGCCTCCGGGACGCGGACATTCAGTACTTC.

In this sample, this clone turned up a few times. The CDR3 DNA reads as TGTGCCAGCAGCCCGGGGCGCTTGTCCTACGAGCAGTACTTC. Its protein product is CASSPGRLSYEQYF. J is TRBJ2-7 and V is TRBV7-9; either TRBD1 or TRBD2 may fit D (5 bases each). The germline CDR1 and CDR2 sequences are SEHNR and FQNEAQ (reference sequence). The CDR3 length is 14 residues. Trimming removed 5 bases from V and 1 base from J, with 12 bases in between.

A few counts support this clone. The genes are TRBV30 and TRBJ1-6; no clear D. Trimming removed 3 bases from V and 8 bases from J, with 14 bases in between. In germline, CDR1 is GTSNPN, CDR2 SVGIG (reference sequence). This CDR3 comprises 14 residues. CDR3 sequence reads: CAWSPQTGYSPLHF. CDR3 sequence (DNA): TGTGCCTGGAGCCCCCAGACTGGTTATTCACCCCTCCACTTT. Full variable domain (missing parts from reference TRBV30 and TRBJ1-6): SQTIHQWPATLVQPVGSPLSLECTVEGTSNPNLYWYRQAAGRGLQLLFYSVGIGQISSEVPQNLSASRPQDRQFILSSKKLLLSDSGFYLCAWSPQTGYSPLHFGNGTRLTVT.

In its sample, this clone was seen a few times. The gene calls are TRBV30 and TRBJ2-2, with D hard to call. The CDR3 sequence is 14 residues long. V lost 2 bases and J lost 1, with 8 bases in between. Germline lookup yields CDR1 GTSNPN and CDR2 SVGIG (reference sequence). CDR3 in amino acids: CAWSKRRNTGELFF. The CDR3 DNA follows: TGTGCCTGGAGTAAACGGAGGAACACCGGGGAGCTGTTTTTT.

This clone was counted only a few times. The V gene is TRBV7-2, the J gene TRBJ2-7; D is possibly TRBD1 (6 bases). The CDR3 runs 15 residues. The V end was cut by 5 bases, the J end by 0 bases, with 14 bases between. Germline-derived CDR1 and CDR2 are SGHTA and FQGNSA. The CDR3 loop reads CASSLQGRSSYEQYF. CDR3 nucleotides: TGTGCCAGCAGCCTTCAGGGGCGCTCCTCCTACGAGCAGTACTTC.

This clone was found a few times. Here the CDR3 DNA reads TGTGCCAGCAGCCAGACCAGGGTGAGCAATCAGCCCCAGCATTTT. It translates to CASSQTRVSNQPQHF. The chain carries TRBV4-2 and TRBJ1-5, with D perhaps matching TRBD1 (5 bases). Per germline, CDR1 LGHNA and CDR2 YNFKEQ. Trimming pared 3 bases from V and 1 base from J, leaving 10 bases between. This CDR3 is 15 amino acids long.

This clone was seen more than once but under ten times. The CDR3 sequence is CASSLVGGHSGNTIYF. CDR3 sequence (DNA): TGTGCCAGCAGCTTAGTCGGGGGACACTCTGGAAACACCATATATTTT. The chain employs TRBV7-2 and TRBJ1-3; possibly TRBD1 for D (6 bases). The V and J ends lost 1 base and 0 bases respectively, with 10 bases between them. The CDR3 runs to 16 residues. Germline V lookup: CDR1 SGHTA, CDR2 FQGNSA.

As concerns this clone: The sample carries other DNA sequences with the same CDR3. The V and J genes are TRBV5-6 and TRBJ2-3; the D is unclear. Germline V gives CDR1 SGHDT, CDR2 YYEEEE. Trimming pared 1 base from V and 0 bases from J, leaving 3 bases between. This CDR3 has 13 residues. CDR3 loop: CASSLTSTDTQYF. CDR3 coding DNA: TGTGCCAGCAGCTTGACTAGCACAGATACGCAGTATTTT. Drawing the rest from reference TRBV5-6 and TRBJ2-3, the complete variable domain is DAGVTQSPTHLIKTRGQQVTLRCSPKSGHDTVSWYQQALGQGPQFIFQYYEEEERQRGNFPDRFSGHQFPNYSSELNVNALLLGDSALYLCASSLTSTDTQYFGPGTRLTVL.